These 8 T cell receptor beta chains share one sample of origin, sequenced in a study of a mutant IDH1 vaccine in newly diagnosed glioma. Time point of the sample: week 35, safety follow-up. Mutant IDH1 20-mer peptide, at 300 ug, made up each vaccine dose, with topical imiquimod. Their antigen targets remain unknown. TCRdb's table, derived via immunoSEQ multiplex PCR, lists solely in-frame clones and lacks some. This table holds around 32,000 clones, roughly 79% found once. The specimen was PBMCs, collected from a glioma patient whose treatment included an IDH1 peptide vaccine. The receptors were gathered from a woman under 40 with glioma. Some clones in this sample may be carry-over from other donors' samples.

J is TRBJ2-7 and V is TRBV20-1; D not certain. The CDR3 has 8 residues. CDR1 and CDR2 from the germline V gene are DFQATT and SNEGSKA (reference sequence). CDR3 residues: CSSKEQYF. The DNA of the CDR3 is TGCAGCTCCAAGGAGCAGTACTTC.

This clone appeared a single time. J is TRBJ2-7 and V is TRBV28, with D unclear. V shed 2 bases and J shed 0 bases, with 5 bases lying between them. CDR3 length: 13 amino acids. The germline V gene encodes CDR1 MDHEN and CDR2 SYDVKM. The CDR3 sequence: CASSLRNSYEQYF. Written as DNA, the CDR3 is TGTGCCAGCAGTTTAAGGAACTCCTACGAGCAGTACTTC.

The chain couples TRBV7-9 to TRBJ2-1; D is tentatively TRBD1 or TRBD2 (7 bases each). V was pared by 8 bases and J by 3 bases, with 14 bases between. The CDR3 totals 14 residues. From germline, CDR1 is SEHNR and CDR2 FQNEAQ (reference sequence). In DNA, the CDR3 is TGTGCCAGCGAGCGGGACAGTAACTACAATGAGCAGTTCTTC. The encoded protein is CASERDSNYNEQFF.

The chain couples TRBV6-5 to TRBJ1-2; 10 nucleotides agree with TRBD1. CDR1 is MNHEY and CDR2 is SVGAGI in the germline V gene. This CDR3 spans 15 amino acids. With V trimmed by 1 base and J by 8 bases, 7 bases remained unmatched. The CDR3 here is CASSYWDRGGEGYTF. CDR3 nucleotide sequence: TGTGCCAGCAGTTACTGGGACAGGGGCGGGGAGGGCTACACCTTC.

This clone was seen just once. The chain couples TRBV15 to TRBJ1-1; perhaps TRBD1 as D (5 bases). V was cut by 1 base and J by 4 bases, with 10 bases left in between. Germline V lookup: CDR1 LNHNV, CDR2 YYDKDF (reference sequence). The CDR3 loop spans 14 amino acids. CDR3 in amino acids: CATSRGRGATEAFF. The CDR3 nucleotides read TGTGCCACCAGCAGAGGGAGAGGGGCCACTGAAGCTTTCTTT.

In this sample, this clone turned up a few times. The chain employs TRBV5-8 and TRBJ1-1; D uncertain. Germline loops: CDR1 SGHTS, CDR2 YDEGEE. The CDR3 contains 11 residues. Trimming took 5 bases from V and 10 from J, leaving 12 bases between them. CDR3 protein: CASSSDPGAFF. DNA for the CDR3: TGTGCCAGCAGTTCGGACCCAGGAGCTTTCTTT.

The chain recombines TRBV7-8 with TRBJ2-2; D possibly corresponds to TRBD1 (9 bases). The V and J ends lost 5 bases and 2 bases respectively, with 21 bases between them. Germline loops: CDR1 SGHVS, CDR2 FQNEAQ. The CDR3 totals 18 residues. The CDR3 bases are TGTGCCAGCAGCCCCTACGCGGGGGGACAGGGTAACACCGGGGAGCTGTTTTTT. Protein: CASSPYAGGQGNTGELFF.

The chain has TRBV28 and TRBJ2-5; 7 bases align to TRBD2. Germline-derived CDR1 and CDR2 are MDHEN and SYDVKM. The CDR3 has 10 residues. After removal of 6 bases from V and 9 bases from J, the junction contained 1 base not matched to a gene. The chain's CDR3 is CASSRGAQYF. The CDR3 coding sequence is TGTGCCAGCAGCCGGGGGGCCCAGTACTTC.